This T cell receptor (beta chain) was identified during a study of shared clonotypes between healthy human individuals. Looking at the study overall: For every donor, three CD4 naive, three CD4 memory, two CD8 naive and one CD8 memory plates were used. Findings of the study overall: Clonotype sharing among donors likely depends on sequencing depth. Generally, naive subsets came out with larger estimated richness than memory subsets.

The assay was immunoSEQ multiplex PCR, and TCRdb's table has in-frame clones only and misses some. The sample has about 2,100,000 clones; about 92% are singletons. Naive CD8 cells lacked CD45RO, underwent positive selection for CCR7 and left out terminally differentiated effector memory CD45RA+ cells. Adult donors, all healthy and HIV-negative, had no recent acute infections or vaccinations. A word on this clone: No antigen is known for it.

There are 14 residues in the CDR3. Germline V gives CDR1 LNHDA, CDR2 SQIVND (reference sequence). V lost 7 bases, J lost 3 bases, and 1 base stayed unmatched. This TCR came from a man between 18 and 29 years old in good health. Some clones in this sample may be carry-over from other donors' samples. The chain recombines TRBV19 with TRBJ2-1, with TRBD2 matching 12 bases. Sequences were obtained from naive CD8+ T cells from PBMCs. The CDR3 DNA reads as TGTGCCAGTAAACTAGCGGGAGGCTACAATGAGCAGTTCTTC. Translating it yields CASKLAGGYNEQFF.